This is a list of T cell receptor beta chains from one sample in a study of cytomegalovirus exposure and HLA in healthy donors. Clones were read by immunoSEQ multiplex PCR, and TCRdb kept only the in-frame ones, dropping some. The data show 100,000 to 150,000 clones, with 80% seen just once and just over 1% held by the top ten. The specimen sequenced was PBMCs. These receptors were collected from a human donor in good health. Each CDR3 is given with its conserved first and last residue. A D gene is named only where the DNA matches it firmly. Expanded clones are given a class, and other clones once, few, many or no size at all.

. TRBJ2-6 . TRBV10-3 CAISESLGVGANVLTF TGTGCCATCAGTGAGTCGCTAGGGGTCGGGGCCAACGTCCTGACTTTC
. TRBJ2-2 TRBD1 TRBV7-9 CSSSPRTGSNTGELFF TGTTCCAGCAGCCCCAGGACAGGCTCCAACACCGGGGAGCTGTTTTTT
. TRBJ1-6 TRBD1 TRBV28 CASSGGTGEGPPLHF TGTGCCAGCAGTGGAGGGACAGGGGAAGGGCCACCCCTCCACTTT
once TRBJ1-1 . TRBV6-6 CASRYNTEAFF TGTGCCAGCAGGTATAACACTGAAGCTTTCTTT
. TRBJ2-1 . TRBV6-6 CASKNQAYNEQFF TGTGCCAGCAAAAACCAGGCCTACAATGAGCAGTTCTTC
few TRBJ1-6 . TRBV11-2 CASSLDPGWTSSYNSPLHF TGTGCCAGCAGCTTAGATCCGGGATGGACTAGCTCCTATAATTCACCCCTCCACTTT
. TRBJ1-1 . TRBV6-5 CASSYGGTEAFF TGTGCCAGCAGTTACGGGGGGACTGAAGCTTTCTTT
. TRBJ2-7 . TRBV4-1 CASSQVGGTEIYEQYF TGCGCCAGCAGCCAAGTCGGCGGGACAGAAATCTACGAGCAGTACTTC
. TRBJ2-5 . TRBV4-2 CASSQEMTDQETQYF TGTGCCAGCAGCCAAGAGATGACAGACCAAGAGACCCAGTACTTC
few TRBJ1-5 . TRBV2 CASRSGNPQPQHF TGTGCCAGCAGATCGGGAAACCCGCAGCCCCAGCATTTT
few TRBJ1-1 . TRBV6-1 CATLSPSFEAFF TGTGCCACTCTCTCCCCCTCCTTTGAAGCTTTCTTT
. TRBJ2-5 TRBD1 TRBV5-1 CASSPPGGQETQYF TGCGCCAGCAGCCCGCCAGGGGGCCAAGAGACCCAGTACTTC
. TRBJ1-4 TRBD1 TRBV5-4 CASSPGQGTVSNEKLFF TGTGCCAGCAGCCCAGGACAGGGGACAGTCTCTAATGAAAAACTGTTTTTT
. TRBJ1-4 . TRBV6-1 CASSGNQREERLFF TGTGCCAGCAGTGGAAACCAGAGGGAGGAGAGACTGTTTTTT
. TRBJ2-7 . TRBV19 CASSITQGGADLYEQYF TGTGCCAGTAGTATTACCCAGGGAGGAGCGGACCTCTACGAGCAGTACTTC
. TRBJ2-1 TRBD2 TRBV6-4 CASSDTFRTSGGGEQFF TGTGCCAGCAGTGACACTTTTAGGACTAGCGGGGGCGGTGAGCAGTTCTTC
. TRBJ2-7 TRBD1 TRBV14 CASSPRDRGEQYF TGTGCCAGCAGCCCCCGGGACAGGGGCGAGCAGTACTTC
. TRBJ2-7 . TRBV6-5 CASSTRDRSYEQYF TGTGCCAGCAGTACGCGGGACCGATCCTACGAGCAGTACTTC
. TRBJ2-7 . TRBV7-2 CASSLGPLGYEQYF TGTGCCAGCAGCTTGGGGCCTCTGGGCTACGAGCAGTACTTC